This T cell receptor beta chain was found in a study of regulatory T cells in long-lasting Graves disease. The V gene end was trimmed by 2 bases and the J gene end by 5 bases; junction bases not matched to a gene: 1. The CDR3 runs to 14 residues. Through Arm-PCR of CDR3 regions and iRepertoire HTBI primers, TCR beta libraries were built. Per the study methods: Across the samples, identification revealed 55 to 80 TRBV and more than twelve TRBJ segments. Via MiXCR, TCRdb re-called the multiplex PCR reads, giving one row per CDR3 protein. TCRdb's processing, not the study's, gives the V and J calls here. The sample shows a few hundred thousand distinct CDR3 sequences, about 22% of them seen only once. Time point here: persistent/refractory GD, antithyroid drugs over 5 years with positive TRAb. TCR sequences were obtained from RNA taken from PBMCs.

The sequence was collected from a female donor with Graves disease. V gene TRBV12-3 or TRBV12-4 combines with J gene TRBJ2-1; 9 bases fit TRBD2. The material was peripheral blood mononuclear cells (PBMCs), obtained when the disease was refractory, from a patient treated with antithyroid drugs. CDR3 coding DNA: TGTGCCAGCAGTTTACTAGCGGGGAACAATGAGCAGTTCTTC. Amino acid sequence: CASSLLAGNNEQFF.